This TCR beta chain was obtained from a study of blood T cell repertoires in COVID-19. This clone has only a few counts. Source study methods: Amplification of reference gene primers was used by the study to estimate nucleated cell counts. Sequenced by immunoSEQ multiplex PCR; TCRdb stores in-frame clones only, minus some. V and J calls and clone size are given by that table; D and trimming were obtained from the DNA. Found here are 350,000 or so clones, roughly 90% of them singletons; the top ten hold around a sixth. CDR3 length: 13 amino acids. Germline trimming cut 7 bases from V and 4 bases from J; bases unmatched to any gene: 6. Germline V gives CDR1 SEHNR, CDR2 FQNEAQ (reference sequence).

The clonotype originates from a woman under 40 who had recovered from COVID-19. The sequenced sample was PBMCs or T cells enriched from blood (not recorded which). The chain employs TRBV7-9 and TRBJ1-2; TRBD1 agrees at 7 bases. This CDR3 is CASISDRSYGYTF. Here the CDR3 DNA reads TGTGCCAGCATTTCGGACAGGTCCTATGGCTACACCTTC.